This T cell receptor (beta chain) was found in a study of early T cells in non-severe SARS-CoV-2 infection. Study information: Unsorted whole-blood RNA was sequenced in bulk, leaving chains unpaired. General study results and limits: Reliance on VDJdb matching favored anti-spike CD8 responses; private and CD4 specificities were missed.

Individual cDNA molecules received unique molecular identifiers during library preparation. TCRdb reprocessed the 5' RACE reads via MiXCR and lists one record per CDR3 protein. In the table there are around 57,000 distinct CDR3 sequences, about an eighth of which are singletons. This clonotype was counted between two and nine times. Its specificity is not known. CDR1 is LGHNT and CDR2 is FRNRAP in the germline V gene. V lost 6 bases to trimming and J lost 7 bases; unmatched junction nucleotides: 23. The CDR3 runs 18 residues. The sequence derives from an adult who was a healthcare worker with PCR-confirmed SARS-CoV-2 infection or an uninfected control (not recorded which). The V gene is TRBV12-5, the J gene TRBJ1-2; 7 bases match TRBD1. The source material was whole blood. CDR3 DNA: TGTGCTAGTGGCCCTGAAAGGACAGGCCGGGGCGTGACTATTGGCTACACCTTC. Amino acid sequence: CASGPERTGRGVTIGYTF.